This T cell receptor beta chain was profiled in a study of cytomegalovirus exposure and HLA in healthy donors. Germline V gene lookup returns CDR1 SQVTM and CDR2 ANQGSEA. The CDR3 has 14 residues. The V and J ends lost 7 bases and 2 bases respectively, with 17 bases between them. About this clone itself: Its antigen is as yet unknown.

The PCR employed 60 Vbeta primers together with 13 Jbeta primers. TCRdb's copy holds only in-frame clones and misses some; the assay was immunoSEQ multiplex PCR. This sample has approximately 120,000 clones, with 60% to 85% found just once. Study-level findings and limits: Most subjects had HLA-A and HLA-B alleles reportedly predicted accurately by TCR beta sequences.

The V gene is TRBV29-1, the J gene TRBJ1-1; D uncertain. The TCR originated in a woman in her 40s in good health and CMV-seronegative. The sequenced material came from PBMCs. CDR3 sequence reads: CSGLLPVHNTEAFF. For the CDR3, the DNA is TGCAGCGGCCTGTTGCCAGTACACAACACTGAAGCTTTCTTT.